This T cell receptor (beta chain) was observed in a study of shared clonotypes between healthy human individuals. Findings and limits, study-wide: The study found lower generation probabilities in non-shared clonotypes than in those shared by all four donors.

As for this clone: Its antigen is unidentified.

Deletions cut 0 bases from V and 2 bases from J, with 16 bases between. CDR3 length: 17 residues. Germline CDR1 reads LGHNA; CDR2 reads YSLEER. Naive CD8 populations comprised CD45RO-negative cells positively selected for CCR7, excluding terminally differentiated effector memory CD45RA+ cells. How the authors handled the data: Filtering was not the same, since immunoSEQ gave junction-only sequences without quality scores. Assay: immunoSEQ multiplex PCR; the TCRdb copy retains only in-frame clones and omits some. From that table come the V and J calls and clone size; the DNA was used to work out D and trimming. The sample comprises roughly 2,000,000 clones, about 95% of which are singletons, and around 1% rests with the top ten.

Sequencing input: naive CD8+ T cells sorted from blood. This sequence was found in a young man in good health. J is TRBJ2-5 and V is TRBV4-3; tentative D call: TRBD2 (6 bases). The CDR3 sequence is CASSQDVWDSVQETQYF. DNA of the CDR3: TGCGCCAGCAGCCAAGATGTGTGGGACTCCGTGCAAGAGACCCAGTACTTC.